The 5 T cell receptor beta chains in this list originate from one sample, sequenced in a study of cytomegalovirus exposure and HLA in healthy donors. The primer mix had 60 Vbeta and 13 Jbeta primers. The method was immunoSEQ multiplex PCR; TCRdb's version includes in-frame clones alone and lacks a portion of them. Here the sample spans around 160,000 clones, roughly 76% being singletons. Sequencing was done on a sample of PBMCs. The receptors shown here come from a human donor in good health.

The CDR3 is CASIHYYNSPLHF. The DNA for the CDR3 is TGTGCCAGTATACACTACTATAATTCACCCCTCCACTTT. The chain carries TRBV2 and TRBJ1-6; D remains ambiguous. There are 13 residues in the CDR3. CDR1 and CDR2 (germline): SNHLY, FYNNEI. Trimming took 9 bases from V and 3 from J, leaving 9 bases between them. Full variable domain (outside the CDR3, taken from reference TRBV2 and TRBJ1-6): EPEVTQTPSHQVTQMGQEVILRCVPISNHLYFYWYRQILGQKVEFLVSFYNNEISEKSEIFDDQFSVERPDGSNFTLKIRSTKLEDSAMYFCASIHYYNSPLHFGNGTRLTVT.

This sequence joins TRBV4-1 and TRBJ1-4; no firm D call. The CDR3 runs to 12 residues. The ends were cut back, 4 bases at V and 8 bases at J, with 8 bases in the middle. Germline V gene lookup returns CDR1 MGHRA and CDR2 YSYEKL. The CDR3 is CASSPVGEKLFF. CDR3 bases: TGCGCCAGCAGCCCCGTCGGGGAAAAACTGTTTTTT.

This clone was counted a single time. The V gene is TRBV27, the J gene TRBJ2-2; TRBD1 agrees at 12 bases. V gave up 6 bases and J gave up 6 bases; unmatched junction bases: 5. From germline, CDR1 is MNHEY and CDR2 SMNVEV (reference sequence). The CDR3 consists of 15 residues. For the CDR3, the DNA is TGTGCCAGCAGGCCCGGGACAGGGGGCCCCGGGGAGCTGTTTTTT. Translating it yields CASRPGTGGPGELFF.

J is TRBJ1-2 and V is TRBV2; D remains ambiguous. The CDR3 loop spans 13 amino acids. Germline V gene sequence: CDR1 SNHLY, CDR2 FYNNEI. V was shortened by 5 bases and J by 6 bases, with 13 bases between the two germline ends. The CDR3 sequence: CASSPPGEDGYTF. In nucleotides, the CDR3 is TGTGCCAGCAGTCCTCCCGGCGAGGATGGCTACACCTTC.

This CDR3 reads CASSRMGRTWDSPLHF. The DNA of the CDR3 is TGTGCCAGTAGTCGAATGGGGCGCACCTGGGATTCACCCCTCCACTTT. The rearrangement uses TRBV19 and TRBJ1-6, with D tentatively TRBD1 (5 bases). Trimming stripped 5 bases from V and 8 bases from J, with 19 bases between. The CDR3 spans 16 residues. Germline assignment: CDR1 LNHDA and CDR2 SQIVND (reference sequence).